This TCR beta chain was captured in a study of graft-versus-host responses after intestinal transplantation. Study-level background: All recipients were given anti-thymocyte globulin induction, and tacrolimus and steroids were then administered for roughly three years. General study points: Peak GvH clone levels in circulation were associated with early post-transplant HvG declines. Investigators detected GvH clones in recipient marrow, with some emerging earlier in ileum or blood.

V gave up 1 base and J gave up 5 bases; unmatched junction bases: 8. This CDR3 is built from 16 residues. Germline-derived CDR1 and CDR2 are LNHNV and YYDKDF (reference sequence). Sequenced by immunoSEQ multiplex PCR; TCRdb stores in-frame clones only, minus some. The data hold about 38,000 clones, with roughly four fifths observed a single time. Comment on this clone: The target antigen is unknown.

The chain couples TRBV15 to TRBJ2-1, with 7 bases that match TRBD2. The TCR was taken from a human patient who received an intestinal transplant, so some T cells may come from the graft donor. The specimen comprised PBMCs, sampled roughly 1,000 days after transplant. The CDR3 sequence is CATSRVGGLGNNEQFF. The CDR3 DNA reads TGTGCCACCAGCAGAGTGGGAGGGTTGGGGAACAATGAGCAGTTCTTC.